This entry lists 25 T cell receptor beta chains sequenced from one sample in a study of CD8+ T cells in alopecia areata. Described treatment: oral pan-JAK inhibitor, 5-10 mg twice daily. RNA was isolated and reverse transcribed to cDNA, the sequencing template. TCRdb keeps only in-frame clones here, not all; method: immunoSEQ multiplex PCR. This sample has 150,000 to 200,000 clones, with 60% found just once. This sample comprised CD4+ T cells sorted from blood, obtained at week 24, from a patient treated with tofacitinib. These TCRs come from a human donor with alopecia areata.

This chain uses TRBV7-8 with TRBJ2-2, with D uncertain. Trimming pared 4 bases from V and 1 base from J, leaving 7 bases between. Per the germline V gene, CDR1 is SGHVS and CDR2 is FQNEAQ. The CDR3 contains 14 residues. CDR3 sequence (DNA): TGTGCCAGCAGCTCATACGAGAACACCGGGGAGCTGTTTTTT. As protein: CASSSYENTGELFF.

J is TRBJ2-3 and V is TRBV5-1; maybe TRBD1 (6 bases). With 0 bases removed from V and 3 bases from J, the gap between germline ends came to 14 bases. The CDR3 totals 16 residues. Per germline, CDR1 SGHRS and CDR2 YFSETQ. The CDR3 DNA sequence: TGCGCCAGCAGCTTGGCCGGGTCAGGGGAGACAGATACGCAGTATTTT. This gives the protein CASSLAGSGETDTQYF.

The rearrangement joins TRBV6-5 to TRBJ2-1; D call uncertain. V lost 8 bases and J lost 2, with 7 bases in between. Germline-derived CDR1 and CDR2 are MNHEY and SVGAGI. The CDR3 is 12 residues long. CDR3 protein: CASGSTYNEQFF. CDR3 bases: TGTGCCAGCGGAAGTACCTACAATGAGCAGTTCTTC.

This chain joins TRBV7-8 and TRBJ2-3, with a tentative D call TRBD2 (6 bases). Germline V gene data show CDR1 as SGHVS and CDR2 as FQNEAQ. V was shortened by 8 bases and J by 3 bases, with 6 bases between the two germline ends. The CDR3 runs 11 residues. CDR3 sequence (DNA): TGTGCCAGCGGGAGGACAGATACGCAGTATTTT. Translated, it gives CASGRTDTQYF.

V gene TRBV2 combines with J gene TRBJ1-1, with 8 bases aligning to TRBD1. The ends lost 7 bases at V and 5 bases at J; junction bases unmatched: 9. Germline V gene data show CDR1 as SNHLY and CDR2 as FYNNEI. CDR3 size: 14 residues. CDR3: CASIPRTGRTEAFF. CDR3 coding DNA: TGTGCCAGCATCCCCCGGACAGGGAGAACTGAAGCTTTCTTT.

This clone was found a few times. V and J are TRBV7-2 and TRBJ2-5; D perhaps matches TRBD2 (5 bases). The CDR3 is made up of 15 amino acids. From germline, CDR1 is SGHTA and CDR2 FQGNSA. V dropped 1 base and J dropped 0 bases, with 9 bases sitting between them. The CDR3 loop is CASSLDGVNQETQYF. CDR3 nucleotide sequence: TGTGCCAGCAGCTTAGACGGGGTAAACCAAGAGACCCAGTACTTC.

V usage is TRBV5-6 and J usage is TRBJ2-1; no reliable D call. Germline V lookup: CDR1 SGHDT, CDR2 YYEEEE. This CDR3 contains 15 residues. The V gene lost 2 bases and the J gene lost 1 base, with 10 bases spanning the gap. The CDR3 protein is CASSLSKPSYNEQFF. The CDR3, as DNA: TGTGCCAGCAGCTTATCTAAACCATCCTACAATGAGCAGTTCTTC.

The chain couples TRBV30 to TRBJ1-6; D gene ambiguous. CDR1 is GTSNPN, CDR2 SVGIG, per germline (reference sequence). Trimming removed 1 base from V and 9 bases from J, with 16 bases in between. This CDR3 has 15 residues. The CDR3 DNA reads as TGTGCCTGGAGTGCGGGCCGGCCTGGAAGTTCACCCCTCCACTTT. Translating gives CAWSAGRPGSSPLHF.

The chain has TRBV29-1 and TRBJ2-5; 10 nucleotides line up with TRBD2. Germline-derived CDR1 and CDR2 are SQVTM and ANQGSEA. V dropped 5 bases and J dropped 4; count of bases not matched to a gene: 4. CDR3 length equals 13 residues. CDR3 protein: CSVLAGGGETQYF. CDR3 bases: TGCAGCGTTTTAGCGGGGGGCGGAGAGACCCAGTACTTC.

This clone showed up just a few times. This chain connects TRBV29-1 to TRBJ2-3; possible D gene TRBD1, 5 bases. Trimming cost V 6 bases and J 4 bases, with 11 bases left between them. The CDR3 has 12 residues. CDR1 SQVTM and CDR2 ANQGSEA come from the germline V gene. CDR3 nucleotide sequence: TGCAGCGTAGATAAAGGGGCAGATACGCAGTATTTT. It translates to CSVDKGADTQYF.

The V gene is TRBV11-2, the J gene TRBJ1-4; the match to TRBD1 covers 8 bases. The germline CDR1 and CDR2 sequences are SGHAT and FQNNGV. This CDR3 has 15 residues. The junction had 6 bases not matched to a gene; V was cut back by 5 bases and J by 4 bases. In DNA, the CDR3 is TGTGCCAGCAGCCCAGGGACAGGCGGTAATGAAAAACTGTTTTTT. It encodes CASSPGTGGNEKLFF. The full variable domain, its missing parts supplied by reference TRBV11-2 and TRBJ1-4, is EAGVAQSPRYKIIEKRQSVAFWCNPISGHATLYWYQQILGQGPKLLIQFQNNGVVDDSQLPKDRFSAERLKGVDSTLKIQPAKLEDSAVYLCASSPGTGGNEKLFFGSGTQLSVL.

The V gene is TRBV6-1, the J gene TRBJ1-5, with a possible D match to TRBD1 (5 bases). The CDR3 is made up of 15 amino acids. From germline, CDR1 is MNHNS and CDR2 SASEGT. With 0 bases removed from V and 5 bases from J, the gap between germline ends came to 11 bases. The CDR3 DNA reads as TGTGCCAGCAGTGAAGCGCAGGGACTCTATCAGCCCCAGCATTTT. Its protein product is CASSEAQGLYQPQHF.

This chain uses TRBV6-5 with TRBJ2-3, with D tentatively TRBD2 (6 bases). Looked up from germline, CDR1 is MNHEY and CDR2 is SVGAGI. Trimming removed 6 bases at V and 0 bases at J, with 13 bases between. The CDR3 covers 15 residues. The CDR3 sequence: CASRYSGTSTDTQYF. The CDR3 DNA reads TGTGCCAGCAGATATTCCGGGACTAGCACAGATACGCAGTATTTT.

The chain links TRBV13 to TRBJ1-1, with D possibly being TRBD1 (6 bases). The CDR3 covers 15 residues. Germline V gene data show CDR1 as PRHDT and CDR2 as FYEKMQ (reference sequence). Trimming pared 5 bases from V and 4 bases from J, leaving 17 bases between. The CDR3 DNA is TGTGCCAGCAGCCCGGAGACAGGAGGAGGCACTGAAGCTTTCTTT. Translation: CASSPETGGGTEAFF.

The genes are TRBV7-2 and TRBJ1-5, with D uncertain. The CDR3 covers 14 residues. Germline V lookup: CDR1 SGHTA, CDR2 FQGNSA. The V end lost 5 bases, the J end lost 0 bases, and 8 bases lay between the germline ends. The DNA for the CDR3 is TGTGCCAGCAGCCGAGAGTATAGCAATCAGCCCCAGCATTTT. It specifies CASSREYSNQPQHF.

The rearrangement uses TRBV29-1 and TRBJ1-2; the match to TRBD1 covers 7 bases. Germline V gene sequence: CDR1 SQVTM, CDR2 ANQGSEA. CDR3 length: 14 amino acids. Trimming took 1 base from V and 4 from J; bases not matched to a gene: 6. The CDR3 DNA reads as TGCAGCGTTGAAGCGACAGGGAACCGCTATGGCTACACCTTC. This codes for CSVEATGNRYGYTF. Complete variable domain (other parts from reference TRBV29-1 and TRBJ1-2): SAVISQKPSRDICQRGTSLTIQCQVDSQVTMMFWYRQQPGQSLTLIATANQGSEATYESGFVIDKFPISRPNLTFSTLTVSNMSPEDSSIYLCSVEATGNRYGYTFGSGTRLTVV.

This chain connects TRBV7-9 to TRBJ2-7; D remains unclear. Trimming shortened V by 5 bases and J by 8 bases, and 10 bases separated the two germline ends. There are 11 residues in the CDR3. The V gene's germline CDR1 is SEHNR and CDR2 FQNEAQ (reference sequence). This chain's CDR3 is CASSPAWQQYF. Here the CDR3 DNA reads TGTGCCAGCAGCCCTGCTTGGCAGCAGTACTTC.

This chain links TRBV6-1 with TRBJ1-2; 9 bases map to TRBD1. Germline assignment: CDR1 MNHNS and CDR2 SASEGT. Unmatched junction bases numbered 11, after V lost 8 bases and J lost 7 bases. The CDR3 has 14 amino acids. The CDR3 loop is CASGEDRGNFGYTF. For the CDR3, the DNA is TGTGCCAGCGGGGAGGACAGGGGAAATTTTGGCTACACCTTC.

This sequence joins TRBV25-1 and TRBJ2-1; 11 positions agree with TRBD2. CDR1 is MGHDK and CDR2 is SYGVNS in the germline V gene. The CDR3 has 16 residues. Trimming at V came to 5 bases and at J to 5 bases, leaving 8 bases not matched to a gene. The CDR3 reads CASSLLLAGGNNEQFF. CDR3 nucleotide sequence: TGTGCCAGCAGTCTACTCTTAGCGGGGGGGAACAATGAGCAGTTCTTC.

This clone showed up just once. The rearrangement links TRBV30 to TRBJ1-4; a weak D match, TRBD1 (6 bases). Trimming cost V 1 base and J 6 bases, with 12 bases left between them. Germline V gives CDR1 GTSNPN, CDR2 SVGIG (reference sequence). The CDR3 length is 14 residues. The CDR3 protein is CAWSEGVVDEKLFF. The CDR3 nucleotides are TGTGCCTGGAGTGAGGGGGTTGTGGATGAAAAACTGTTTTTT.

The chain recombines TRBV30 with TRBJ1-6; no definite D call. The CDR3 has 14 residues. The V end was cut by 2 bases, the J end by 7 bases, with 12 bases between. Looked up from germline, CDR1 is GTSNPN and CDR2 is SVGIG (reference sequence). The CDR3 region has the DNA TGTGCCTGGAGTCCCCGAGAGTGGAATTCACCCCTCCACTTT. It is translated as CAWSPREWNSPLHF.

This clone turned up a few times. The chain joins TRBV21-1 to TRBJ2-7. TRBV21-1 is assigned pseudogene status. The CDR3 contains 15 residues. CDR3 protein: CASSKEPGQAGEQYF. For the CDR3, the DNA is TGTGCCAGCAGCAAAGAACCGGGCCAAGCCGGCGAGCAGTACTTC.

The V gene is TRBV4-3, the J gene TRBJ1-1; D may be TRBD1 (6 bases). Per the germline V gene, CDR1 is LGHNA and CDR2 is YSLEER. V gave up 4 bases and J gave up 8 bases, with 20 bases separating them. The CDR3 extends over 15 amino acids. Here the CDR3 reads CASSREQGVSGEAFF. DNA for the CDR3: TGCGCCAGCAGCCGCGAACAGGGAGTGTCGGGAGAAGCTTTCTTT.

This rearrangement joins TRBV29-1 to TRBJ2-5; 8 nucleotides agree with TRBD2. Germline-derived CDR1 and CDR2 are SQVTM and ANQGSEA. With 3 bases clipped from V and 0 bases from J, the junction kept 9 bases outside the gene matches. This CDR3 is built from 16 residues. This CDR3 is CSVDRRGTRYQETQYF. As DNA, the CDR3 is TGCAGCGTTGACCGAAGGGGGACTAGGTACCAAGAGACCCAGTACTTC.

This rearrangement joins TRBV5-1 to TRBJ2-7; D may correspond to TRBD1 or TRBD2 (5 bases each). V dropped 5 bases and J dropped 5 bases, with 20 bases sitting between them. This CDR3 contains 15 residues. The V gene's germline CDR1 is SGHRS and CDR2 YFSETQ. CDR3 amino acids: CASSKTGPGTHEQYF. The CDR3 region has the DNA TGCGCCAGCAGTAAAACCGGGCCGGGGACCCACGAGCAGTACTTC.